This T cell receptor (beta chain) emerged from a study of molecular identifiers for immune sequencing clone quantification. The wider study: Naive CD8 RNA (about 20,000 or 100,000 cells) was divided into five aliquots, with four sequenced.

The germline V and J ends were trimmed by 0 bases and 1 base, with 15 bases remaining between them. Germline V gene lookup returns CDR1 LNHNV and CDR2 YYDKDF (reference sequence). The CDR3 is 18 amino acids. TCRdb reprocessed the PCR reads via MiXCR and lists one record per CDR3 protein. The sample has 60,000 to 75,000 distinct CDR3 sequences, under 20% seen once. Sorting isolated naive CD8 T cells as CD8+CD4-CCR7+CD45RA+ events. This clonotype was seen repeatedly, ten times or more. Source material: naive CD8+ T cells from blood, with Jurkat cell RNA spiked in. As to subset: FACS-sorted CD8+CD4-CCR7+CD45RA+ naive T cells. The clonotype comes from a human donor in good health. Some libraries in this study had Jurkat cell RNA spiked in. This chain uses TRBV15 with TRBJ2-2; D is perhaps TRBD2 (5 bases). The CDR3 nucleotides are TGTGCCACCAGCAGAGATCCCGCGGAGGACTGGAACACCGGGGAGCTGTTTTTT. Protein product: CATSRDPAEDWNTGELFF.